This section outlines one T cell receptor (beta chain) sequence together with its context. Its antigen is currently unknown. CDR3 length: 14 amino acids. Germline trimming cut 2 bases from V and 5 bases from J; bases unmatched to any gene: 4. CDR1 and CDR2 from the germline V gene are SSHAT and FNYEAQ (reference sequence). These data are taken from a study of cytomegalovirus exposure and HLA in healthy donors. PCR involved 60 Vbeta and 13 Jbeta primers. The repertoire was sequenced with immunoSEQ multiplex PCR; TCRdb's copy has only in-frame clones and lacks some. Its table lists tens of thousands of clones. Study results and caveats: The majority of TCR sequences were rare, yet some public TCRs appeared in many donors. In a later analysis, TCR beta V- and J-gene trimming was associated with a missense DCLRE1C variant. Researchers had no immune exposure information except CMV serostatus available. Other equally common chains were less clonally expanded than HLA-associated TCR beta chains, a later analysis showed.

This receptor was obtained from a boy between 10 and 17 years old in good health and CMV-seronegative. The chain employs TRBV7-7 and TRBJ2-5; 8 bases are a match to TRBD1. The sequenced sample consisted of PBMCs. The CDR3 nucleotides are TGTGCCAGCAGCTTACGGCCAGGGGGCGAGACCCAGTACTTC. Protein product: CASSLRPGGETQYF.